This T cell receptor beta chain was obtained from a study of neurological immune-mediated disorders. Study overall: Secondary progressive disease was present in 3, and relapsing-remitting disease in roughly 30, of the approximately 35 multiple sclerosis patients.

In this sample, this clonotype turned up many times. Sequence at one end of the junction differs from germline and may be a read error. Sorted libraries drew on under 1.3 million CD4+ or CD8+ T cells. 5'RACE with 10-nucleotide random UMIs generated the cDNA. Sequencing runs each generated in excess of 180 million TCR-beta sequences derived from 15-18 subjects. MiXCR was run by TCRdb on the 5' RACE reads, yielding one entry per CDR3 protein. The repertoire has tens of thousands of distinct CDR3 sequences, over 3.5% of them found once; the top ten carry roughly 2%. CDR3 size: 15 residues. Germline V gene data show CDR1 as KGHDR and CDR2 as SFDVKD.

What was sequenced was CD4+ T cells from blood. The TCR sequence derives from a woman aged 40 to 55 with multiple sclerosis. J is TRBJ2-1 and V is TRBV24-1, with 9 bases aligning to TRBD1. The CDR3 reads CATSDWGQGVNEQFF. The CDR3 region has the DNA TGTGCCACAAGTGATTGGGGACAGGGAGTCAATGAGCAGTTCTTC.